The rows below give T cell receptor beta chains drawn from one sample of a study of cytotoxic CD8 clonotypes in ibrutinib-treated CLL. Some clones are missing from TCRdb's copy, which holds only in-frame ones; the method was immunoSEQ multiplex PCR. This sample has about 49,000 clones; 69% occur once, and the top ten carry roughly 12%. The sequenced sample was PBMCs, obtained after 12 months of ibrutinib treatment. The receptors originated from a human donor with chronic lymphocytic leukemia. Both conserved end residues are part of each CDR3. A D gene is named only where the DNA matches it firmly. The size of a clone is reported for some rows only, either as once, few or many, or as a class for expanded clones.

j_call d_call clone_size v_call cdr3_aa cdr3_nt
TRBJ1-6 . . TRBV5-1 CASSLAGGDYNSPLHF TGCGCCAGCAGCTTGGCGGGGGGCGACTATAATTCACCCCTCCACTTT
TRBJ2-1 TRBD2 once TRBV30 CAWRLPRAGDPSSYNEQFF TGTGCCTGGAGGTTGCCGAGGGCGGGGGATCCGAGCTCCTACAATGAGCAGTTCTTC
TRBJ1-3 . . TRBV29-1 CSARSGNTIYF TGCAGCGCCCGGTCTGGAAACACCATATATTTT
TRBJ2-5 . . TRBV11-2 CASSLAHEETQYF TGTGCCAGCAGCTTAGCGCACGAGGAGACCCAGTACTTC
TRBJ1-1 . . TRBV7-8 CASSFPIFGTEAFF TGTGCCAGCAGCTTTCCCATTTTCGGCACTGAAGCTTTCTTT
TRBJ1-6 TRBD1 . TRBV9 CASSERTGTSPLHF TGTGCCAGCAGCGAGAGGACAGGGACTTCACCCCTCCACTTT
TRBJ2-5 . . TRBV28 CASSLIRRQETQYF TGTGCCAGCAGTTTAATTAGACGCCAAGAGACCCAGTACTTC
TRBJ1-5 . once TRBV7-8 CASNQDGTYSNQPQHF TGTGCCAGCAACCAAGACGGGACATATAGCAATCAGCCCCAGCATTTT
TRBJ2-3 TRBD2 . TRBV28 CASSGLAGLRDTQYF TGTGCCAGCAGTGGACTAGCGGGTTTGAGAGATACGCAGTATTTT
TRBJ2-3 TRBD1 . TRBV7-8 CASSTTGLPTDTQYF TGTGCCAGCAGCACGACAGGGTTGCCGACAGATACGCAGTATTTT
TRBJ2-2 . . TRBV11-3 CASSLLPGELFF TGTGCCAGCAGCCTCCTGCCGGGGGAGCTGTTTTTT
TRBJ2-7 . . TRBV19 CASSIWVHEQYF TGTGCCAGTAGTATTTGGGTCCACGAGCAGTACTTC
TRBJ2-7 TRBD1 few TRBV7-9 CASSHWRGQENYEQYF TGTGCCAGCAGCCATTGGAGGGGACAGGAAAACTACGAGCAGTACTTC
TRBJ1-5 . . TRBV6-1 CASSLVGASNQPQHF TGTGCCAGCAGTTTGGTTGGGGCGAGCAATCAGCCCCAGCATTTT
TRBJ1-5 . . TRBV5-6 CASSLFRGVDSNQPQHF TGTGCCAGCAGCTTGTTTCGAGGGGTTGATAGCAATCAGCCCCAGCATTTT
TRBJ2-7 TRBD2 . TRBV5-1 CASNPPSGGLYEQYF TGCGCCAGCAACCCCCCCAGCGGGGGTCTATACGAGCAGTACTTC